Listed below are T cell receptor beta chains from one sample, sequenced in a study of blood T cell repertoires in COVID-19. Sequencing used immunoSEQ multiplex PCR; TCRdb keeps in-frame clones, though not all of them. The table has a few hundred thousand clones, roughly 90% seen once. Sequenced: peripheral blood. These receptors came from a man in his fifties with COVID-19, enrolled during active disease. The CDR3 runs from the conserved cysteine through the conserved F or W. D genes are given only for firm matches. A clone size is listed for some rows: how often the clone was seen (once, few, many), or a class if it is expanded.

j_gene: TRBJ2-7
abundance: -
len: 16
v_gene: TRBV7-6
d_gene: TRBD2
CDR3nt: TGTGCCAGCAGCTTAGAGCTAGCGGCCCGCTCCTACGAGCAGTACTTC
CDR3aa: CASSLELAARSYEQYF

j_gene: TRBJ2-1
abundance: -
len: 13
v_gene: TRBV9
d_gene: -
CDR3nt: TGTGCCAGCAGCGTAGGGGTAGCTAGTGAGCAGTTCTTC
CDR3aa: CASSVGVASEQFF

j_gene: TRBJ2-1
abundance: once
len: 14
v_gene: TRBV2
d_gene: TRBD2
CDR3nt: TGTGCCACCGAGCGGGGGGCGTCAGACAATGAGCAGTTCTTC
CDR3aa: CATERGASDNEQFF

j_gene: TRBJ2-7
abundance: -
len: 14
v_gene: TRBV6-5
d_gene: TRBD1
CDR3nt: TGTGCCAGCAGGGTGACAGGGGGGTCCTACGAGCAGTACTTC
CDR3aa: CASRVTGGSYEQYF

j_gene: TRBJ1-3
abundance: -
len: 18
v_gene: TRBV5-6
d_gene: -
CDR3nt: TGTGCCAGCAGCTTGATAGGCTACAGCCCCAACTCTGGAAACACCATATATTTT
CDR3aa: CASSLIGYSPNSGNTIYF

j_gene: TRBJ2-7
abundance: -
len: 17
v_gene: TRBV13
d_gene: TRBD1
CDR3nt: TGTGCCAGCAGCTCCATAATTACCGGGACAGACCTTACCGAGCAGTACTTC
CDR3aa: CASSSIITGTDLTEQYF

j_gene: TRBJ1-5
abundance: -
len: 19
v_gene: TRBV19
d_gene: TRBD1
CDR3nt: TGTGCCAGTAGTATTTTGTGGACAGGGCATTTCGATAGCAATCAGCCCCAGCATTTT
CDR3aa: CASSILWTGHFDSNQPQHF

j_gene: TRBJ1-5
abundance: once
len: 14
v_gene: TRBV7-2
d_gene: -
CDR3nt: TGTGCCAGCAGCTTAGCAGGGGCGAGGCAGCCCCAGCATTTT
CDR3aa: CASSLAGARQPQHF

j_gene: TRBJ2-1
abundance: -
len: 11
v_gene: TRBV29-1
d_gene: -
CDR3nt: TGCAGCGAGTCAGTATACAATGAGCAGTTCTTC
CDR3aa: CSESVYNEQFF

j_gene: TRBJ1-6
abundance: -
len: 16
v_gene: TRBV7-2
d_gene: -
CDR3nt: TGTGCCAGCAGCGCTGACAGGAGCTCCTATAATTCACCCCTCCACTTT
CDR3aa: CASSADRSSYNSPLHF

j_gene: TRBJ2-2
abundance: -
len: 13
v_gene: TRBV7-2
d_gene: -
CDR3nt: TGTGCCAGCAGCTTACGGGATACCGGGGAGCTGTTTTTT
CDR3aa: CASSLRDTGELFF

j_gene: TRBJ2-3
abundance: -
len: 18
v_gene: TRBV18
d_gene: -
CDR3nt: TGTGCCAGCTCACTGTCACAACGGGCGGGTGAGCCCGCAGATACGCAGTATTTT
CDR3aa: CASSLSQRAGEPADTQYF

j_gene: TRBJ1-5
abundance: -
len: 13
v_gene: TRBV18
d_gene: -
CDR3nt: TGTGCCAGCTCGGCGACAGAAGCTCAGCCCCAGCATTTT
CDR3aa: CASSATEAQPQHF

j_gene: TRBJ2-2
abundance: -
len: 18
v_gene: TRBV7-3
d_gene: -
CDR3nt: TGTGCCAGCAGCTTTCCAAGGGGGGGAACCGCGAACACCGGGGAGCTGTTTTTT
CDR3aa: CASSFPRGGTANTGELFF

j_gene: TRBJ2-7
abundance: -
len: 17
v_gene: TRBV4-1
d_gene: TRBD1
CDR3nt: TGCGCCAGCAGCCAAGGATTTGGGACAGGTGATACCTACGAGCAGTACTTC
CDR3aa: CASSQGFGTGDTYEQYF

j_gene: TRBJ1-6
abundance: -
len: 15
v_gene: TRBV9
d_gene: -
CDR3nt: TGTGCCAGCAGCGTAGCGTCACAGAATAATTCACCCCTCCACTTT
CDR3aa: CASSVASQNNSPLHF

j_gene: TRBJ2-3
abundance: -
len: 12
v_gene: TRBV4-3
d_gene: TRBD1
CDR3nt: TGCGCCAGCAGCCGCCAACAGGGGCCGCAGTATTTT
CDR3aa: CASSRQQGPQYF

j_gene: TRBJ1-2
abundance: -
len: 13
v_gene: TRBV5-4
d_gene: TRBD1
CDR3nt: TGTGCCAGCAGCTCGGACAGGGACGGCGGCTACACCTTC
CDR3aa: CASSSDRDGGYTF

j_gene: TRBJ2-3
abundance: -
len: 15
v_gene: TRBV30
d_gene: -
CDR3nt: TGTGCCTGGAGTGTACTTAGCGCAAGCACAGATACGCAGTATTTT
CDR3aa: CAWSVLSASTDTQYF

j_gene: TRBJ1-5
abundance: -
len: 16
v_gene: TRBV6-5
d_gene: -
CDR3nt: TGTGCCAGCAGTTACCCCGCATTGAGCGGCAATCAGCCCCAGCATTTT
CDR3aa: CASSYPALSGNQPQHF

j_gene: TRBJ1-1
abundance: -
len: 15
v_gene: TRBV2
d_gene: -
CDR3nt: TGTGCCAGCAGTGAAGCGCCAACAAGAAACACTGAAGCTTTCTTT
CDR3aa: CASSEAPTRNTEAFF

j_gene: TRBJ1-5
abundance: -
len: 14
v_gene: TRBV18
d_gene: -
CDR3nt: TGTGCCAGCTCACCAGGGGAGTACTCCACGGCCCAGCATTTT
CDR3aa: CASSPGEYSTAQHF

j_gene: TRBJ1-2
abundance: once
len: 16
v_gene: TRBV6-5
d_gene: -
CDR3nt: TGTGCCAGCAGTTACCGGGTTGGGGACTTTAACTATGGCTACACCTTC
CDR3aa: CASSYRVGDFNYGYTF

j_gene: TRBJ2-2
abundance: -
len: 15
v_gene: TRBV9
d_gene: -
CDR3nt: TGTGCCAGCAGCGTAGCGCGGGGTGACACCGGGGAGCTGTTTTTT
CDR3aa: CASSVARGDTGELFF

j_gene: TRBJ2-6
abundance: -
len: 16
v_gene: TRBV6-5
d_gene: -
CDR3nt: TGTGCCAGCAGTTACTCGGTGGGGAGAGGGGCCAACGTCCTGACTTTC
CDR3aa: CASSYSVGRGANVLTF

j_gene: TRBJ1-5
abundance: -
len: 13
v_gene: TRBV12-3/TRBV12-4
d_gene: -
CDR3nt: TGTGCCAGCACCCCGTCCCTTAATCAGCCCCAGCATTTT
CDR3aa: CASTPSLNQPQHF

j_gene: TRBJ2-5
abundance: -
len: 16
v_gene: TRBV9
d_gene: TRBD1
CDR3nt: TGTGCCAGCAGCGTAGGTGACAGGGGGCTTTTGGAGACCCAGTACTTC
CDR3aa: CASSVGDRGLLETQYF

j_gene: TRBJ2-3
abundance: -
len: 14
v_gene: TRBV5-1
d_gene: -
CDR3nt: TGCGCCAGCAGCCCCAAATCTTCAGGCGATACGCAGTATTTT
CDR3aa: CASSPKSSGDTQYF

j_gene: TRBJ2-1
abundance: few
len: 15
v_gene: TRBV9
d_gene: TRBD2
CDR3nt: TGTGCCAGCAGCCCGACACTAGCGCCTTCCAATGAGCAGTTCTTC
CDR3aa: CASSPTLAPSNEQFF

j_gene: TRBJ1-1
abundance: -
len: 14
v_gene: TRBV10-3
d_gene: -
CDR3nt: TGTGCCACCCTGACGGGGGGCGGGGTGGCTGAAGCTTTCTTT
CDR3aa: CATLTGGGVAEAFF

j_gene: TRBJ2-3
abundance: once
len: 12
v_gene: TRBV7-2
d_gene: -
CDR3nt: TGTGCCAGCAGCTCGGGAACAGATACGCAGTATTTT
CDR3aa: CASSSGTDTQYF

j_gene: TRBJ2-3
abundance: -
len: 15
v_gene: TRBV3-1/TRBV3-2
d_gene: -
CDR3nt: TGTGCCAGCAGCCAAGATCGGGGGAGCACAGATACGCAGTATTTT
CDR3aa: CASSQDRGSTDTQYF

j_gene: TRBJ1-2
abundance: few
len: 16
v_gene: TRBV18
d_gene: TRBD1
CDR3nt: TGTGCCAGCTCACCGCAGGACAGGGCCAGAGGCTATGGCTACACCTTC
CDR3aa: CASSPQDRARGYGYTF

j_gene: TRBJ1-2
abundance: -
len: 13
v_gene: TRBV10-3
d_gene: -
CDR3nt: TGTGCCATCAGTGAGGGGGGGGACTATGGCTACACCTTC
CDR3aa: CAISEGGDYGYTF

j_gene: TRBJ1-1
abundance: -
len: 13
v_gene: TRBV28
d_gene: -
CDR3nt: TGTGTCAGCAGCCCAGGGCAGAACACTGAAGCTTTCTTT
CDR3aa: CVSSPGQNTEAFF

j_gene: TRBJ2-1
abundance: -
len: 16
v_gene: TRBV4-3
d_gene: -
CDR3nt: TGCGCCAGCAGCCAAGATTTTACAAACACGTACAATGAGCAGTTCTTC
CDR3aa: CASSQDFTNTYNEQFF

j_gene: TRBJ2-4
abundance: -
len: 14
v_gene: TRBV19
d_gene: -
CDR3nt: TGTGCCAGTAGGCCACAGCCAGCCAAAAACATTCAGTACTTC
CDR3aa: CASRPQPAKNIQYF

j_gene: TRBJ2-5
abundance: -
len: 15
v_gene: TRBV6-5
d_gene: TRBD1
CDR3nt: TGTGCCAGCAGTTACGACCCGGGACAGGAGGAGACCCAGTACTTC
CDR3aa: CASSYDPGQEETQYF

j_gene: TRBJ2-1
abundance: -
len: 15
v_gene: TRBV7-9
d_gene: -
CDR3nt: TGTGCCAGCAGCTTAGGTTTCAGGGGTACGTATGAGCAGTTCTTC
CDR3aa: CASSLGFRGTYEQFF

j_gene: TRBJ2-5
abundance: -
len: 21
v_gene: TRBV7-6
d_gene: TRBD2
CDR3nt: TGTGCCAGCAGCTTAGCCACGTGGGACCTGGACGTTGCGGGGGGCCAAGAGACCCAGTACTTC
CDR3aa: CASSLATWDLDVAGGQETQYF

j_gene: TRBJ2-1
abundance: -
len: 14
v_gene: TRBV7-3
d_gene: TRBD2
CDR3nt: TGTGCCAGCAGCTTAGCGGGGGGATACAATGAGCAGTTCTTC
CDR3aa: CASSLAGGYNEQFF

j_gene: TRBJ2-3
abundance: -
len: 15
v_gene: TRBV9
d_gene: TRBD2
CDR3nt: TGTGCCAGCAGCGTATGGGGACTAAGCACAGATACGCAGTATTTT
CDR3aa: CASSVWGLSTDTQYF

j_gene: TRBJ1-5
abundance: -
len: 14
v_gene: TRBV6-5
d_gene: TRBD1
CDR3nt: TGTGCCAGCAGTCCAACAGGGGGAGAACAGCCCCAGCATTTT
CDR3aa: CASSPTGGEQPQHF

j_gene: TRBJ2-7
abundance: -
len: 14
v_gene: TRBV18
d_gene: TRBD1
CDR3nt: TGTGCCAGCTCTCTCAGACAGGGGGTCTACGAGCAGTACTTC
CDR3aa: CASSLRQGVYEQYF

j_gene: TRBJ2-3
abundance: -
len: 15
v_gene: TRBV6-5
d_gene: -
CDR3nt: TGTGCCAGCAGCGGCCCCGAGCAGGGCACAGATACGCAGTATTTT
CDR3aa: CASSGPEQGTDTQYF

j_gene: TRBJ2-2
abundance: -
len: 19
v_gene: TRBV7-9
d_gene: TRBD1
CDR3nt: TGTGCCAGCAGCCCCTTTTTCGGCAGGGGGATAATGAACACCGGGGAGCTGTTTTTT
CDR3aa: CASSPFFGRGIMNTGELFF

j_gene: TRBJ2-7
abundance: -
len: 13
v_gene: TRBV27
d_gene: -
CDR3nt: TGTGCCAGCAGTTTATTTCGGGGAAGCGAGCAGTACTTC
CDR3aa: CASSLFRGSEQYF

j_gene: TRBJ1-2
abundance: -
len: 14
v_gene: TRBV4-2
d_gene: -
CDR3nt: TGTGCCAGCAGCCAAGAATTCCCAGGGCATGGCTACACCTTC
CDR3aa: CASSQEFPGHGYTF

j_gene: TRBJ1-2
abundance: -
len: 12
v_gene: TRBV3-1/TRBV3-2
d_gene: -
CDR3nt: TGTGCCAGCAGCCAAGGGCCATTAGGCTACACCTTC
CDR3aa: CASSQGPLGYTF

j_gene: TRBJ2-5
abundance: few
len: 13
v_gene: TRBV3-1/TRBV3-2
d_gene: -
CDR3nt: TGTGCCAGCAGCCGACTAGTCGGAGAGACCCAGTACTTC
CDR3aa: CASSRLVGETQYF

j_gene: TRBJ2-1
abundance: -
len: 16
v_gene: TRBV4-1
d_gene: TRBD2
CDR3nt: TGCGCCAGCAGCCAAGCACTAGCGGGAGGGTACAATGAGCAGTTCTTC
CDR3aa: CASSQALAGGYNEQFF

j_gene: TRBJ2-7
abundance: few
len: 13
v_gene: TRBV19
d_gene: -
CDR3nt: TGTGCCAGTAGCCCGGGACATACCTACGAGCAGTACTTC
CDR3aa: CASSPGHTYEQYF

j_gene: TRBJ2-1
abundance: -
len: 16
v_gene: TRBV3-1/TRBV3-2
d_gene: TRBD2
CDR3nt: TGTGCCAGCAGCCAATCCAGCGGGAGTTCTTACAATGAGCAGTTCTTC
CDR3aa: CASSQSSGSSYNEQFF

j_gene: TRBJ2-7
abundance: -
len: 13
v_gene: TRBV5-1
d_gene: TRBD2
CDR3nt: TGCGCCAGCAGCTCGGGACTAGCCTACGAGCAGTACTTC
CDR3aa: CASSSGLAYEQYF

j_gene: TRBJ1-1
abundance: -
len: 15
v_gene: TRBV19
d_gene: -
CDR3nt: TGTGCCAGTAGTATATATGTAAACGGTGGCACTGAAGCTTTCTTT
CDR3aa: CASSIYVNGGTEAFF